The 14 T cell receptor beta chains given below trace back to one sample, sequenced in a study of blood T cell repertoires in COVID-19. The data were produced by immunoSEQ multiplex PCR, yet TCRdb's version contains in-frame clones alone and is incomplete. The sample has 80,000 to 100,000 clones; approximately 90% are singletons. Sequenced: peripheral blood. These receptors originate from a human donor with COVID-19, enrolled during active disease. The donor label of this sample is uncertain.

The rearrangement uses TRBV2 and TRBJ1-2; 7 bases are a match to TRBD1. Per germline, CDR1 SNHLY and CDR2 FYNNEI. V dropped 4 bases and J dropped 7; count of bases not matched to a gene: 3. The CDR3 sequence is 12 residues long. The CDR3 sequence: CASSGQGGGYTF. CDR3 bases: TGTGCCAGCAGTGGACAGGGTGGTGGCTACACCTTC.

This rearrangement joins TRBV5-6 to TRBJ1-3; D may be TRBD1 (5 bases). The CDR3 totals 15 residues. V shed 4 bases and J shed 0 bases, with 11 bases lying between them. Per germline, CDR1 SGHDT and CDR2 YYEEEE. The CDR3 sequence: CASSPVGGSGNTIYF. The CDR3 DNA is TGTGCCAGCAGCCCTGTGGGGGGCTCTGGAAACACCATATATTTT.

For the CDR3, the DNA is TGCAGCGTTGAGACCCCACAGTCCCCCGCGAAAACCTTC. Its translation is CSVETPQSPAKTF. The rearrangement joins TRBV29-1 to TRBJ1-2; D uncertain. Trimming stripped 3 bases from V and 14 bases from J, with 22 bases between. This CDR3 contains 13 residues. The germline gives CDR1 SQVTM, CDR2 ANQGSEA.

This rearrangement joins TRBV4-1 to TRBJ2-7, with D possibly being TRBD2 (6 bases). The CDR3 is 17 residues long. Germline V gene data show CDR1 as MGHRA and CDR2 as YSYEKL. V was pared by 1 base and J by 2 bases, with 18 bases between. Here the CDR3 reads CASSQGPSGRTPYEQYF. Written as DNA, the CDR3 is TGCGCCAGCAGCCAAGGGCCAAGCGGGCGTACCCCCTACGAGCAGTACTTC.

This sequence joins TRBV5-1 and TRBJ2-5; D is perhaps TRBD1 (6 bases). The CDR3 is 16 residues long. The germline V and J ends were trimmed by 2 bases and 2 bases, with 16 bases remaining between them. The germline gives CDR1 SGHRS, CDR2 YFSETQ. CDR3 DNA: TGCGCCAGCAGCTTCCAGACAGGAGAGTCACAAGAGACCCAGTACTTC. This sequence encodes CASSFQTGESQETQYF.

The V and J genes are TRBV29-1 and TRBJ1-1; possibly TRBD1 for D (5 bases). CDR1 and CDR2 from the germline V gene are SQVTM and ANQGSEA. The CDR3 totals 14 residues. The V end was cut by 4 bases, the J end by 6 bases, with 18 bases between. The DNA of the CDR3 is TGCAGCGTTGCAGGGAGGGGAGGGGTTGCTGAAGCTTTCTTT. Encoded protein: CSVAGRGGVAEAFF.

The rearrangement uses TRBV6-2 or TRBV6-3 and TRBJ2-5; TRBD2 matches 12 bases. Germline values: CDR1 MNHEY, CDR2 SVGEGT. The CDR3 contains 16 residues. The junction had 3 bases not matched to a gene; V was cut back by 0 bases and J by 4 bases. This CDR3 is CASSYSTSGRRETQYF. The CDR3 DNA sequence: TGTGCCAGCAGTTACTCGACTAGCGGGAGAAGAGAGACCCAGTACTTC.

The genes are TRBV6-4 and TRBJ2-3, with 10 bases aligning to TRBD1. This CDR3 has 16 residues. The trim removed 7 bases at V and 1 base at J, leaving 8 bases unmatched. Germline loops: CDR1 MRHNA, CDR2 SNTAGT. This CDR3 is CASTSLGTGGTDTQYF. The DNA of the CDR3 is TGTGCCAGCACCTCCCTCGGGACAGGGGGCACAGATACGCAGTATTTT.

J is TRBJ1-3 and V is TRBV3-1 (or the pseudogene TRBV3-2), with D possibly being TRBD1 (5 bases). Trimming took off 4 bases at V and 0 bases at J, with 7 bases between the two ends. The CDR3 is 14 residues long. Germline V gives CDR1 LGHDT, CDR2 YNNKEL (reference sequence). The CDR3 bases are TGTGCCAGCAGCCCGACAGACTCTGGAAACACCATATATTTT. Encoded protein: CASSPTDSGNTIYF.

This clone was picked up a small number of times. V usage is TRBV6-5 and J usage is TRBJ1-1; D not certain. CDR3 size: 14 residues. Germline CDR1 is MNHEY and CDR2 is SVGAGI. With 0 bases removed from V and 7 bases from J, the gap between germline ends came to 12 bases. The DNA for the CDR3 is TGTGCCAGCAGTTACTCGAGCGGTTACTATGAAGCTTTCTTT. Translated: CASSYSSGYYEAFF.

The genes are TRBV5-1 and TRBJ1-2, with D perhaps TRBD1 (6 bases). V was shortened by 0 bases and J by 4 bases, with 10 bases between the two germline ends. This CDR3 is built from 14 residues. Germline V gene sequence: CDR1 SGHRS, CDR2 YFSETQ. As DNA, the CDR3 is TGCGCCAGCAGCTTGGTGGGACATGGCTATGGCTACACCTTC. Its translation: CASSLVGHGYGYTF.

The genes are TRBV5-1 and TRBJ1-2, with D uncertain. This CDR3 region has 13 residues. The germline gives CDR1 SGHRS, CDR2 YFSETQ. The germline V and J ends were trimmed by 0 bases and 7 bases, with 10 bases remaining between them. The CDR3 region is CASSLGGSGGYTF. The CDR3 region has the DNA TGCGCCAGCAGCTTGGGGGGAAGCGGTGGCTACACCTTC.

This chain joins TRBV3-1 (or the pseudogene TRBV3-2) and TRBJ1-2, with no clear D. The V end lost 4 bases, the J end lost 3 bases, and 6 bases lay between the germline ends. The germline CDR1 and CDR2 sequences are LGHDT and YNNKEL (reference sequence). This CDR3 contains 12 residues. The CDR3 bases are TGTGCCAGCAGCCCACGGGACTATGGCTACACCTTC. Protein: CASSPRDYGYTF.

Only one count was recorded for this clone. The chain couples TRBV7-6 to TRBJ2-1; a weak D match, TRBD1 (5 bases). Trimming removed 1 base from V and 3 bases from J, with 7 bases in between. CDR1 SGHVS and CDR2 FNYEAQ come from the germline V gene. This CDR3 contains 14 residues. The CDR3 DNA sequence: TGTGCCAGCAGCTTAGGACAGAACTACAATGAGCAGTTCTTC. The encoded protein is CASSLGQNYNEQFF. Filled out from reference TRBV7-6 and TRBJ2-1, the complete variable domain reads GAGVSQSPRYKVTKRGQDVALRCDPISGHVSLYWYRQALGQGPEFLTYFNYEAQQDKSGLPNDRFSAERPEGSISTLTIQRTEQRDSAMYRCASSLGQNYNEQFFGPGTRLTVL.